A selection of T cell receptor beta chains follows, all from one sample in a study of shared clonotypes between healthy human individuals. The table came from immunoSEQ multiplex PCR; TCRdb's copy has only in-frame clones and leaves some out. The table has 730,000 or so clones, around 72% seen once. Sequenced material: memory CD4+ T cells sorted from blood. The source is a woman aged 25 to 45 in good health. Each CDR3 is given with its conserved first and last residue. A D gene is named only where the DNA matches it firmly. Clone size is stated in some rows and not others, as once, few, many or a class when expanded.

NA	TRBD2	TRBV6-1	TRBJ2-5	CATNWSGNQETQYF	TGTGCCACCAACTGGAGCGGGAACCAAGAGACCCAGTACTTC
NA	NA	TRBV5-1	TRBJ2-4	CASSLAPVAKNIQYF	TGCGCCAGCAGCTTGGCCCCGGTAGCCAAAAACATTCAGTACTTC
NA	NA	TRBV28	TRBJ1-1	CATVRQELTEAFF	TGTGCCACCGTGAGACAGGAACTCACTGAAGCTTTCTTT
NA	NA	TRBV28	TRBJ1-2	CASSLKLGYTF	TGTGCCAGCAGTTTAAAGCTCGGCTACACCTTC
once	TRBD1	TRBV28	TRBJ1-1	CASSTGDLRIEAFF	TGTGCCAGCAGCACAGGGGACTTACGGATTGAAGCTTTCTTT
NA	NA	TRBV6-6	TRBJ2-1	CASSYDGNSYNEQFF	TGTGCCAGCAGTTACGACGGGAACTCCTACAATGAGCAGTTCTTC
NA	NA	TRBV7-2	TRBJ1-5	CATARTVYSNQPQHF	TGTGCCACAGCCCGGACTGTATATAGCAATCAGCCCCAGCATTTT
NA	NA	TRBV19	TRBJ2-2	CASSRRGTINGELFF	TGTGCCAGTAGCCGCCGGGGTACGATCAACGGGGAGCTGTTTTTT
NA	NA	TRBV5-1	TRBJ2-7	CASSLPGTTYEQYF	TGCGCCAGCAGCTTACCGGGAACTACCTACGAGCAGTACTTC
once	TRBD2	TRBV29-1	TRBJ2-7	CSVGGLAGGPNEQYF	TGCAGCGTTGGGGGGCTAGCGGGAGGGCCGAACGAGCAGTACTTC
NA	TRBD2	TRBV28	TRBJ2-1	CASSYGLAVTYNEQFF	TGTGCCAGCAGTTACGGACTAGCGGTAACATACAATGAGCAGTTCTTC
NA	TRBD1	TRBV5-6	TRBJ2-2	CASSLEGGYTGELFF	TGTGCCAGCAGCTTGGAAGGGGGCTACACCGGGGAGCTGTTTTTT
NA	NA	TRBV28	TRBJ1-2	CASFRGTNYGYTF	TGTGCCAGCTTCCGCGGAACTAACTATGGCTACACCTTC
NA	NA	TRBV2	TRBJ1-5	CASKMGRSYNQPQHF	TGTGCCAGCAAGATGGGCAGGAGTTACAATCAGCCCCAGCATTTT
NA	NA	TRBV29-1	TRBJ2-7	CSVVGQPASSYEQYF	TGCAGCGTCGTCGGACAGCCAGCTAGCTCCTACGAGCAGTACTTC
NA	NA	TRBV5-4	TRBJ1-1	CASSPVGEGNTEAFF	TGTGCCAGCAGCCCCGTGGGGGAGGGGAACACTGAAGCTTTCTTT
NA	NA	TRBV9	TRBJ2-2	CASSFGGTGELFF	TGTGCCAGCAGCTTTGGAGGAACCGGGGAGCTGTTTTTT
NA	NA	TRBV18	TRBJ1-5	CASSSWDQPQHF	TGTGCCAGCTCAAGCTGGGATCAGCCCCAGCATTTT
NA	NA	TRBV9	TRBJ1-1	CASSAVRQANTEAFF	TGTGCCAGCAGCGCCGTCCGACAGGCCAACACTGAAGCTTTCTTT
few	NA	TRBV5-1	TRBJ2-7	CASSLAGDTNEQYF	TGCGCCAGCAGCTTGGCCGGTGATACAAACGAGCAGTACTTC
few	NA	TRBV5-1	TRBJ2-1	CASSLDPRDEQFF	TGCGCCAGCAGCTTGGACCCGCGCGATGAGCAGTTCTTC
many	NA	TRBV6-1	TRBJ1-2	CASSLGTLSVYTF	TGTGCCAGCAGCCTCGGGACCCTAAGCGTCTACACCTTC
NA	NA	TRBV5-6	TRBJ2-7	CASKPDPGVPYEQYF	TGTGCCAGCAAACCTGATCCAGGGGTACCCTACGAGCAGTACTTC
NA	NA	TRBV5-1	TRBJ1-2	CASSPLDTHGYTF	TGCGCCAGCAGCCCCCTAGACACTCATGGCTACACCTTC
NA	NA	TRBV27	TRBJ2-7	CASRDSFSGEQYF	TGTGCCAGCAGGGACAGCTTCTCGGGCGAGCAGTACTTC
NA	NA	TRBV11-2	TRBJ2-7	CASSLEGSRPYEQYF	TGTGCCAGCAGCTTAGAGGGGAGCCGGCCCTACGAGCAGTACTTC
few	NA	TRBV7-2	TRBJ1-5	CASSPLVLVSNQPQHF	TGTGCCAGCAGTCCACTCGTCCTTGTTAGCAATCAGCCCCAGCATTTT
many	NA	TRBV19	TRBJ2-1	CASSFYNEQFF	TGTGCCAGTAGTTTTTACAATGAGCAGTTCTTC
NA	NA	TRBV6-5	TRBJ2-7	CASKGGSSYEQYF	TGTGCCAGCAAGGGGGGAAGCTCCTACGAGCAGTACTTC
NA	NA	TRBV6-6	TRBJ2-5	CASSYSDRDTEETQYF	TGTGCCAGCAGTTACTCGGACCGGGACACAGAAGAGACCCAGTACTTC
NA	TRBD1	TRBV11-2	TRBJ2-1	CASSIAWGTARHEQFF	TGTGCCAGCAGCATAGCCTGGGGGACAGCGAGGCATGAGCAGTTCTTC
NA	NA	TRBV7-2	TRBJ2-3	CASSLATNRNTDTQYF	TGTGCCAGCAGCCTAGCGACCAATAGGAACACAGATACGCAGTATTTT
few	NA	TRBV15	TRBJ2-7	CATSREESYEQYF	TGTGCCACCAGCAGAGAAGAGTCCTACGAGCAGTACTTC
many	TRBD2	TRBV25-1	TRBJ2-7	CASSAAGAYEQYF	TGTGCCAGCAGTGCCGCGGGAGCCTACGAGCAGTACTTC
few	NA	TRBV5-8	TRBJ2-3	CASSFSGTDTQYF	TGTGCCAGCAGCTTTAGCGGCACAGATACGCAGTATTTT
once	TRBD1	TRBV7-6	TRBJ2-5	CASSPRSPRGPGETQYF	TGTGCCAGCAGCCCGCGATCCCCCAGGGGGCCGGGAGAGACCCAGTACTTC
few	NA	TRBV2	TRBJ2-5	CASSDWGLETQYF	TGTGCCAGCAGTGATTGGGGGCTGGAGACCCAGTACTTC
NA	NA	TRBV7-3	TRBJ2-1	CASSLAPGLGNEQFF	TGTGCCAGCAGCTTAGCTCCGGGATTGGGGAATGAGCAGTTCTTC
NA	NA	TRBV6-6	TRBJ1-1	CASSYSTSEAFF	TGTGCCAGCAGTTACTCGACCAGTGAAGCTTTCTTT
NA	NA	TRBV7-2	TRBJ2-1	CASSLDFEQFF	TGTGCCAGCAGCTTAGATTTTGAGCAGTTCTTC
NA	TRBD1	TRBV2	TRBJ2-2	CASRMDRSTGELFF	TGTGCCAGCAGAATGGACAGGTCTACCGGGGAGCTGTTTTTT
NA	NA	TRBV5-1	TRBJ2-6	CASSYWGSGANVLTF	TGCGCCAGCAGCTACTGGGGTTCTGGGGCCAACGTCCTGACTTTC
NA	TRBD1	TRBV18	TRBJ1-3	CASSPLSSGTGGLSGNTIYF	TGTGCCAGCTCACCACTCTCCTCCGGGACAGGGGGCCTCTCTGGAAACACCATATATTTT